These 15 T cell receptor beta chains share one sample of origin, sequenced in a study of blood T cell repertoires in COVID-19. Method: immunoSEQ multiplex PCR; TCRdb's copy keeps in-frame clones and lacks some. The table includes about 150,000 clones, 60% to 85% detected once. Sequencing input: peripheral blood. The receptors originated from a man aged 80 or over with acute or convalescent COVID-19.

The V and J genes are TRBV28 and TRBJ1-2; 7 bases agree with TRBD1. The germline gives CDR1 MDHEN, CDR2 SYDVKM. This CDR3 spans 15 amino acids. Unmatched junction bases numbered 11, after V lost 6 bases and J lost 4 bases. In DNA, the CDR3 is TGTGCCAGCAGGCGACAGGGCCCCCAGGGCTATGGCTACACCTTC. Translation: CASRRQGPQGYGYTF.

The chain links TRBV3-1 (or the pseudogene TRBV3-2) to TRBJ2-2; 10 nucleotides agree with TRBD1. Trimming cost V 5 bases and J 3 bases; bases outside gene matches: 3. CDR1 is LGHDT and CDR2 is YNNKEL in the germline V gene (reference sequence). The CDR3 loop spans 15 amino acids. DNA for the CDR3: TGTGCCAGCAGCGAAGGGACAGGGGACACCGGGGAGCTGTTTTTT. Its protein is CASSEGTGDTGELFF.

The chain recombines TRBV7-8 with TRBJ2-3; TRBD2 agrees at 12 bases. The V segment lost 1 base and the J segment 2 bases; nucleotides outside the gene matches: 10. Germline loops: CDR1 SGHVS, CDR2 FQNEAQ. CDR3 length: 19 residues. The CDR3: CASSLETRGLAGITDTQYF. As DNA, the CDR3 is TGTGCCAGCAGCTTAGAGACCAGGGGACTAGCGGGTATCACAGATACGCAGTATTTT.

This clone came up a few times. The chain couples TRBV23-1 to TRBJ2-2; 7 bases are shared with TRBD1. TRBV23-1 is assigned to the ORF class and has an uncertain function. This CDR3 is 15 amino acids long. The V and J ends lost 4 bases and 5 bases, in that order; junction bases with no gene match: 7. CDR3 residues: CASSLRNRGTGELFF. The CDR3 nucleotides are TGCGCCAGCAGTCTGAGAAACAGGGGTACCGGGGAGCTGTTTTTT.

This clone was detected only once. The chain has TRBV6-6 and TRBJ2-3, with 7 bases lining up with TRBD1. Germline values: CDR1 MNHNY, CDR2 SVGAGI (reference sequence). The CDR3 sequence is 15 residues long. J gave up 1 base and V 2 bases, and 3 bases lay outside the gene matches. This CDR3 is CASSYVGGGTDTQYF. As DNA, the CDR3 is TGTGCCAGCAGTTACGTAGGGGGCGGCACAGATACGCAGTATTTT.

In this sample, this clone turned up once. The chain carries TRBV2 and TRBJ1-6, with TRBD1 identical over 11 bases. This CDR3 contains 15 residues. The J segment lost 9 bases and the V segment lost 6 bases, leaving 7 bases of the junction unmatched. CDR1 and CDR2 (germline): SNHLY, FYNNEI. CDR3 DNA: TGTGCCAGCAGCCCGGGACAGGGGGTGGTTTCACCCCTCCACTTT. Protein product: CASSPGQGVVSPLHF.

This chain uses TRBV6-6 with TRBJ1-2; 8 bases are a match to TRBD1. Germline V gene lookup returns CDR1 MNHNY and CDR2 SVGAGI (reference sequence). The length of the CDR3 is 15 residues. V was clipped by 2 bases and J by 4 bases; unmatched bases: 6. Here the CDR3 DNA reads TGTGCCAGCAGTTACGTGGACAGGGTTGGCTATGGCTACACCTTC. This sequence encodes CASSYVDRVGYGYTF.

The CDR3 DNA follows: TGTGCCAGCAGTGAAGTCGGCAGGGATGGAAACACCATATATTTT. The encoded protein is CASSEVGRDGNTIYF. The rearrangement links TRBV6-1 to TRBJ1-3, with D tentatively TRBD1 (5 bases). The germline V gene has CDR1 MNHNS and CDR2 SASEGT. The CDR3 is made up of 15 amino acids. Between the trimmed V and J ends, which lost 1 base and 3 bases, there was a span of 10 bases.

The chain employs TRBV3-1 (or the pseudogene TRBV3-2) and TRBJ2-7; 7 bases fit TRBD1. V was clipped by 3 bases and J by 0 bases; unmatched bases: 17. In germline, CDR1 is LGHDT, CDR2 YNNKEL (reference sequence). CDR3 length: 19 amino acids. The CDR3 region has the DNA TGTGCCAGCAGCCATAAGACAGGGAGCCCCAACCGCCCCTCCTACGAGCAGTACTTC. Translation: CASSHKTGSPNRPSYEQYF.

The chain has TRBV9 and TRBJ2-6; D not resolved. The CDR3 loop spans 15 amino acids. Trimming cost V 2 bases and J 0 bases, with 6 bases left between them. Germline lookup yields CDR1 SGDLS and CDR2 YYNGEE. In nucleotides, the CDR3 is TGTGCCAGCAGCGTGCGATCCTCTGGGGCCAACGTCCTGACTTTC. Translating it yields CASSVRSSGANVLTF.

The genes are TRBV30 and TRBJ2-5; TRBD2 aligns across 7 bases. Germline-derived CDR1 and CDR2 are GTSNPN and SVGIG (reference sequence). The CDR3 has 13 amino acids. V shed 5 bases, J shed 4 bases, and the junction held 7 bases outside the gene matches. The CDR3 DNA sequence: TGTGCCTGGGGGGGGAGGGGAGGAGAGACCCAGTACTTC. Protein sequence: CAWGGRGGETQYF.

Worth noting for this clone: The identical CDR3 is also encoded by other nucleotide sequences in the sample. The genes are TRBV3-1 (or the pseudogene TRBV3-2) and TRBJ1-2; D is undetermined. The V gene lost 0 bases and the J gene lost 5 bases, with 7 bases spanning the gap. This CDR3 spans 13 amino acids. Germline CDR1 is LGHDT and CDR2 is YNNKEL (reference sequence). CDR3 nucleotide sequence: TGTGCCAGCAGCCAAGATGCCGGGTATGGCTACACCTTC. It is translated as CASSQDAGYGYTF.

This chain links TRBV18 with TRBJ1-5; 9 positions agree with TRBD1. Germline CDR1 KGHSH, CDR2 LQKENI. Trimming removed 3 bases from V and 5 bases from J; junction bases left unmatched: 5. This CDR3 is 15 amino acids long. The CDR3 loop reads CASSPDRGTYQPQHF. CDR3 sequence (DNA): TGTGCCAGCTCACCGGACAGGGGTACATATCAGCCCCAGCATTTT.

Only a few counts were recorded for this clone. V usage is TRBV6-5 and J usage is TRBJ1-1, with D possibly being TRBD1 (5 bases). V lost 5 bases and J 5 bases, leaving 18 bases between the germline ends. The CDR3 is 15 residues long. CDR1 MNHEY and CDR2 SVGAGI come from the germline V gene. CDR3 residues: CASSPPGGVGTEAFF. CDR3 sequence (DNA): TGTGCCAGCAGTCCACCGGGAGGGGTGGGGACTGAAGCTTTCTTT.

In this sample, this clone turned up a few times. The chain carries TRBV4-2 and TRBJ2-2; possibly TRBD1 for D (6 bases). The CDR3 loop spans 14 amino acids. V was clipped by 0 bases and J by 9 bases, with 11 bases between them. Germline assignment: CDR1 LGHNA and CDR2 YNFKEQ. For the CDR3, the DNA is TGTGCCAGCAGCCAAGATGCAGGGGCGCGGGAGCTGTTTTTT. This encodes CASSQDAGARELFF.